A selection of T cell receptor beta chains follows, all from one sample in a study of T-cell reconstitution after alpha-beta-depleted transplantation in children. TCRdb itself ran the PCR reads through MiXCR, one entry per CDR3 protein. Here the sample spans approximately 270,000 distinct CDR3 sequences, 20% to 30% being singletons. The sequencing here drew on PBMCs, mostly from graft donor cells, taken 360 days after TCRalphabeta/CD19-depleted stem cell transplant. These receptors were obtained from a female patient aged 2-9 years who had a stem cell transplant for congenital amegakaryocytic thrombocytopenia, so the T cells may come from the graft donor. CDR3s include the opening cysteine and the closing phenylalanine or tryptophan. A D gene is named only where the DNA matches it firmly. Only part of the rows carry a size: once, few, many, or a class if the clone is expanded.

CDR3 protein | CDR3 DNA | clone size | V gene | D gene | J gene
CASSLQLLGAPNEQFF | TGCGCCAGCAGCTTACAACTTTTGGGGGCCCCGAATGAGCAGTTCTTC | - | TRBV5-1 | - | TRBJ2-1
CASSDWGQNYNEQFF | TGTGCCAGCAGTGACTGGGGACAAAACTACAATGAGCAGTTCTTC | - | TRBV2 | - | TRBJ2-1
CASSGGVGNTIYF | TGTGCCAGCTCCGGGGGGGTTGGAAACACCATATATTTT | - | TRBV27 | - | TRBJ1-3
CSARDLTGGRSPYNEQFF | TGCAGTGCTAGAGATTTGACAGGGGGCCGCTCCCCGTACAATGAGCAGTTCTTC | few | TRBV20-1 | TRBD1 | TRBJ2-1
CASSSPWEAGDEQFF | TGTGCCAGCAGCTCACCCTGGGAGGCAGGGGATGAGCAGTTCTTC | - | TRBV11-2 | - | TRBJ2-1
CASIKVTEAFF | TGTGCCAGCATAAAGGTAACTGAAGCTTTCTTT | - | TRBV28 | - | TRBJ1-1
CAIQGLSMGEQYF | TGTGCCATCCAGGGACTGTCGATGGGCGAGCAGTACTTC | few | TRBV10-3 | - | TRBJ2-7
CAWSRQNSYNEQFF | TGTGCCTGGAGTCGACAGAACTCCTACAATGAGCAGTTCTTC | - | TRBV30 | - | TRBJ2-1
CASSFIPGANVLTF | TGTGCCAGCAGCTTTATCCCTGGGGCCAACGTCCTGACTTTC | few | TRBV7-2 | - | TRBJ2-6
CATTGRAYNEQFF | TGTGCCACCACAGGGAGGGCCTACAATGAGCAGTTCTTC | - | TRBV2 | - | TRBJ2-1
CASSPHGPMAASSYNEQFF | TGTGCCAGCAGCCCCCACGGACCAATGGCGGCTAGCTCCTACAATGAGCAGTTCTTC | - | TRBV11-2 | - | TRBJ2-1
CASSQVPRPETQYF | TGTGCCAGCAGCCAAGTGCCTAGACCAGAGACCCAGTACTTC | - | TRBV3-1 | - | TRBJ2-5
CSAWAGDPTDTQYF | TGCAGTGCTTGGGCCGGGGATCCCACAGATACGCAGTATTTT | - | TRBV20-1 | - | TRBJ2-3
CSVVPTRTVGGYTF | TGCAGCGTTGTACCGACCCGGACGGTAGGAGGCTACACCTTC | few | TRBV29-1 | - | TRBJ1-2
CASSLSARYNEQFF | TGTGCCAGCAGTTTATCGGCTAGATACAATGAGCAGTTCTTC | few | TRBV27 | - | TRBJ2-1
CASSPLGGQYNEQFF | TGCGCCAGCAGCCCCCTGGGAGGGCAATACAATGAGCAGTTCTTC | few | TRBV4-3 | TRBD2 | TRBJ2-1
CATSDTGLAANTGELFF | TGTGCCACCAGTGATACGGGACTAGCCGCGAACACCGGGGAGCTGTTTTTT | - | TRBV24-1 | TRBD2 | TRBJ2-2
CASSLGGRLGDTQYF | TGTGCCAGCAGCTTAGGAGGCAGGTTGGGAGATACGCAGTATTTT | - | TRBV11-2 | - | TRBJ2-3
CASSQPWAGTRGETQYF | TGTGCCAGCAGCCAGCCGTGGGCCGGGACTAGAGGGGAGACCCAGTACTTC | - | TRBV4-2 | TRBD2 | TRBJ2-5
CASSAQSGFAEAFF | TGTGCCAGCAGCGCCCAGTCCGGGTTCGCTGAAGCTTTCTTT | many | TRBV9 | - | TRBJ1-1
CATSALTGPQPQHF | TGTGCCACCAGCGCCTTGACAGGCCCTCAGCCCCAGCATTTT | - | TRBV15 | - | TRBJ1-5
CASSVYGTSKTDTQYF | TGTGCCAGCAGCGTATACGGGACTAGCAAGACAGATACGCAGTATTTT | few | TRBV12-3/TRBV12-4 | TRBD2 | TRBJ2-3
CASSLQAGTDTQYF | TGTGCCAGCAGCTTGCAGGCGGGCACAGATACGCAGTATTTT | - | TRBV5-5 | - | TRBJ2-3
CANSLPSGGPGWVEQFF | TGCGCCAACAGCTTGCCTAGCGGGGGGCCGGGATGGGTAGAGCAGTTCTTC | - | TRBV5-1 | TRBD2 | TRBJ2-1
CASSLEGTSGRSDTQYF | TGTGCCAGCAGCTTGGAGGGGACTAGCGGGAGATCAGATACGCAGTATTTT | few | TRBV7-9 | TRBD2 | TRBJ2-3
CASSKLGLETQYF | TGTGCCAGCAGTAAATTGGGATTGGAGACCCAGTACTTC | many | TRBV12-3/TRBV12-4 | - | TRBJ2-5
CSVEGQGRETQYF | TGCAGCGTTGAAGGGCAGGGTCGAGAGACCCAGTACTTC | - | TRBV29-1 | - | TRBJ2-5
CASSLRASYNEQFF | TGTGCCAGCAGCTTACGGGCCTCCTACAATGAGCAGTTCTTC | - | TRBV7-6 | - | TRBJ2-1
CASSLAAGRYEQYF | TGCGCCAGCAGCTTGGCGGCCGGACGCTACGAGCAGTACTTC | few | TRBV5-1 | - | TRBJ2-7
CATVVGQPYGYTF | TGTGCCACCGTGGTGGGACAGCCCTATGGCTACACCTTC | few | TRBV2 | TRBD1 | TRBJ1-2
CASSHSFTDTQYF | TGCGCCAGCAGCCACAGCTTCACAGATACGCAGTATTTT | - | TRBV4-1 | - | TRBJ2-3
CAVGGGRQFF | TGTGCCGTGGGCGGGGGGCGACAGTTCTTC | - | TRBV24-1 | TRBD2 | TRBJ2-1
CASSDQNNSPLHF | TGTGCCAGCAGCGACCAGAATAATTCACCCCTCCACTTT | few | TRBV6-6 | - | TRBJ1-6
CASSPFQGDGYTF | TGTGCCAGCTCACCTTTCCAGGGGGACGGCTACACCTTC | - | TRBV18 | TRBD1 | TRBJ1-2
CASSLDRGYTDTQYF | TGCGCCAGCAGCTTGGACAGGGGTTATACGGATACGCAGTATTTT | many | TRBV5-1 | TRBD1 | TRBJ2-3
CASGDRGYGYTF | TGTGCCAGTGGGGACAGGGGCTATGGCTACACCTTC | - | TRBV19 | TRBD1 | TRBJ1-2
CASGDRESGANVLTF | TGTGCCAGCGGGGACAGGGAGTCTGGGGCCAACGTCCTGACTTTC | - | TRBV30 | TRBD1 | TRBJ2-6
CASRKGTSGGITDTQYF | TGTGCCAGCAGAAAAGGGACTAGCGGGGGGATCACAGATACGCAGTATTTT | - | TRBV12-3/TRBV12-4 | TRBD2 | TRBJ2-3
CASSLYARLAGGDNEQFF | TGTGCCAGCAGTTTATACGCTCGGCTAGCGGGGGGCGACAATGAGCAGTTCTTC | - | TRBV27 | TRBD2 | TRBJ2-1
CASSLGGRARVNEQFF | TGTGCCAGCAGTTTGGGCGGGAGGGCCCGGGTTAATGAGCAGTTCTTC | many | TRBV12-3/TRBV12-4 | TRBD2 | TRBJ2-1
CASSLANPPFEQYF | TGTGCCAGCAGCTTAGCGAATCCTCCCTTCGAGCAGTACTTC | - | TRBV7-6 | - | TRBJ2-7